This T cell receptor beta chain was captured in a study of T cells after posttransplantation cyclophosphamide. Overall study results and limits: Later blood repertoires were often dominated by clones from the donor CD8+ memory compartment. Tissue-infiltrating T cells from skin or gut overlapped little with blood T cells. Recipient CMV seropositivity and CMV reactivation strongly tracked TRB clonality.

This clone was observed at least ten times. Antigen unknown. Busulfan-fludarabine conditioning, marrow transplant, and cyclophosphamide on days +3 and +4 were administered. Only in-frame clones appear in the TCRdb table, and some are missing; sequencing was by immunoSEQ multiplex PCR. The sample offers some 16,000 clones and no singletons, the top ten holding around 0.56%. The clonotype originates from a female patient aged 30-39 years who received an allogeneic stem cell transplant from a related donor, was CMV-positive, and had no GVHD. Some T cells may possibly be graft donor cells. The sample was PBMCs, taken after allogeneic stem cell transplant with posttransplant cyclophosphamide.

The CDR3 here is CATSRDRNTIYF. DNA of the CDR3: TGTGCCACCAGCAGAGACAGAAACACCATATATTTT. The V gene is TRBV15, the J gene TRBJ1-3; no reliable D call. V was shortened by 0 bases and J by 5 bases, with 2 bases between the two germline ends. This CDR3 is built from 12 residues. Germline loops: CDR1 LNHNV, CDR2 YYDKDF (reference sequence).